Presented here are 27 T cell receptor beta chains from one specimen sequenced in a study of shared clonotypes between healthy human individuals (dated by TCRdb to the early 2020s). The library was obtained by the immunoSEQ multiplex PCR assay. TCRdb obtained this table from immuneACCESS and retained in-frame rearrangements with V and J assigned. These tables miss some clones; where compared with another copy, unresolved V genes account for less than half of the shortfall, and the remainder is unexplained. The sample has around 2.1 million clones on record, more than 90% of them singletons. Approximately 0.13% of the sample belongs to the ten largest clones. Sequences were obtained from naive CD4+ T cells sorted from blood. The sample's cell subset or site, from its label and the paper: CD45RA+ positively selected. Receptors originate from a man in his late teens or twenties in good health.

This clone appeared a single time. The chain uses TRBV27 and TRBJ1-1, with D hard to call. CDR1 MNHEY and CDR2 SMNVEV come from the germline V gene (reference sequence). This CDR3 spans 14 amino acids. V lost 6 bases, J lost 6 bases, and 17 bases lay in between. CDR3 loop: CASSLRALVAEAFF. DNA for the CDR3: TGTGCCAGCAGCCTACGGGCCCTGGTCGCTGAAGCTTTCTTT.

The chain is built from TRBV29-1 and TRBJ2-3; tentatively, D is TRBD1 or TRBD2 (5 bases each). Germline CDR1 and CDR2: SQVTM and ANQGSEA. The CDR3 contains 13 residues. The ends were cut back, 3 bases at V and 3 bases at J, with 10 bases in the middle. The CDR3 region is CSVDRDRTDTQYF. Written as DNA, the CDR3 is TGCAGCGTTGATAGGGACCGAACAGATACGCAGTATTTT.

The chain joins TRBV18 to TRBJ2-1; 10 nucleotides line up with TRBD1. J was trimmed by 6 bases and V by 3 bases; bases with no gene match: 5. The CDR3 covers 15 residues. Per the germline V gene, CDR1 is KGHSH and CDR2 is LQKENI. CDR3 residues: CASSPPTGGFNEQFF. CDR3 in DNA: TGTGCCAGCTCACCGCCGACAGGGGGCTTCAATGAGCAGTTCTTC.

The chain combines TRBV27 with TRBJ1-2, with D uncertain. The CDR3 length is 13 residues. CDR1 MNHEY and CDR2 SMNVEV come from the germline V gene (reference sequence). The germline V and J ends were trimmed by 4 bases and 8 bases, with 14 bases remaining between them. CDR3 sequence (DNA): TGTGCCAGCAGTTGGAGGCTGGGTAGCGGCTACACCTTC. Protein sequence: CASSWRLGSGYTF.

The chain is built from TRBV5-1 and TRBJ2-7; D remains unclear. The CDR3 spans 11 residues. Germline V gene sequence: CDR1 SGHRS, CDR2 YFSETQ. The V end was cut by 3 bases, the J end by 6 bases, with 7 bases between. CDR3 sequence (DNA): TGCGCCAGCAGCTCGGATGGCGAGCAGTACTTC. Encoded protein: CASSSDGEQYF.

This clone occurred once. The chain recombines TRBV28 with TRBJ1-2; 7 positions agree with TRBD1. Germline assignment: CDR1 MDHEN and CDR2 SYDVKM. V trimming: 2 bases; J trimming: 7 bases; junction bases outside the gene matches: 10. This CDR3 has 15 residues. The CDR3 region is CASSLGRQGWGGYTF. The CDR3, as DNA: TGTGCCAGCAGTTTAGGGCGACAGGGTTGGGGTGGCTACACCTTC.

The CDR3: CAWSAGLEQFF. CDR3 DNA sequence: TGTGCCTGGAGTGCCGGACTTGAGCAGTTCTTC. The chain is built from TRBV30 and TRBJ2-1, with a weak D call TRBD2 (5 bases). Per germline, CDR1 GTSNPN and CDR2 SVGIG (reference sequence). V gave up 1 base and J gave up 9 bases, with 7 bases separating them. CDR3 length: 11 amino acids.

This clone was picked up a small number of times. The chain has TRBV6-6 and TRBJ2-7, with D perhaps TRBD1 (5 bases). The CDR3 is 13 amino acids. Germline CDR1 and CDR2: MNHNY and SVGAGI (reference sequence). V was cut by 6 bases and J by 4 bases, with 13 bases left in between. The CDR3 nucleotides are TGTGCCAGCAGCGCCCCGACAGCTTACGAGCAGTACTTC. This codes for CASSAPTAYEQYF.

CDR3 coding DNA: TGTGCCAGCAGCTTAGCGGTGAGCGCACCTCAAGAGACCCAGTACTTC. This gives the protein CASSLAVSAPQETQYF. The V gene is TRBV7-9, the J gene TRBJ2-5; D remains ambiguous. The CDR3 has 16 residues. V lost 0 bases to trimming and J lost 2 bases, with 13 bases between them. From germline, CDR1 is SEHNR and CDR2 FQNEAQ (reference sequence).

This chain uses TRBV10-3 with TRBJ2-1, with 9 bases matching TRBD1. Germline CDR1 reads ENHRY; CDR2 reads SYGVKD. V was pared by 10 bases and J by 6 bases, with 10 bases of the junction left unmatched. The CDR3 consists of 14 residues. CDR3 DNA sequence: TGTGCCACCTGGACAGGGGCGAGAGGCAATGAGCAGTTCTTC. Translating it yields CATWTGARGNEQFF.

The chain recombines TRBV6-6 with TRBJ2-1; 11 bases fit TRBD2. This CDR3 region has 15 residues. Per the germline V gene, CDR1 is MNHNY and CDR2 is SVGAGI (reference sequence). Unmatched junction bases numbered 3, after V lost 6 bases and J lost 2 bases. CDR3 region: CASSPTSGTYNEQFF. The CDR3 DNA sequence: TGTGCCAGCAGCCCGACTAGCGGGACCTACAATGAGCAGTTCTTC.

The V call is TRBV9, the J call TRBJ1-6, with 10 bases aligning to TRBD1. V was pared by 5 bases and J by 5 bases, with 10 bases of the junction left unmatched. The CDR3 covers 17 residues. Germline V gene data show CDR1 as SGDLS and CDR2 as YYNGEE. Written as DNA, the CDR3 is TGTGCCAGCAGGGTGTCGGAGGGACAGGGGAATAATTCACCCCTCCACTTT. Its protein product is CASRVSEGQGNNSPLHF.

The rearrangement links TRBV7-3 to TRBJ1-1, with 7 positions matching TRBD1. The trim removed 3 bases at V and 8 bases at J, leaving 3 bases unmatched. The CDR3 spans 12 residues. In germline, CDR1 is SGHTA, CDR2 FQGTGA. In nucleotides, the CDR3 is TGTGCCAGCAGCTTCCCGGGACAGGAAGCTTTCTTT. Amino acids: CASSFPGQEAFF.

V gene TRBV2 combines with J gene TRBJ2-1; D not resolved. From germline, CDR1 is SNHLY and CDR2 FYNNEI. V lost 7 bases and J 0 bases, leaving 31 bases between the germline ends. The CDR3 is 21 residues long. The CDR3 sequence: CASKEGPGAPHFRSSYNEQFF. CDR3 bases: TGTGCCAGCAAGGAAGGTCCGGGTGCCCCGCACTTCCGAAGCTCCTACAATGAGCAGTTCTTC.

At least ten counts were recorded for this clone. Other DNA variants within this sample encode the same CDR3. The V call is TRBV2, the J call TRBJ1-6; D call uncertain. From germline, CDR1 is SNHLY and CDR2 FYNNEI. The CDR3 totals 12 residues. V was cut by 4 bases and J by 7 bases, with 5 bases left in between. CDR3 protein: CASSVGNSPLHF. The CDR3 DNA is TGTGCCAGCAGTGTGGGGAATTCACCCCTCCACTTT. Complete variable domain (other parts from reference TRBV2 and TRBJ1-6): EPEVTQTPSHQVTQMGQEVILRCVPISNHLYFYWYRQILGQKVEFLVSFYNNEISEKSEIFDDQFSVERPDGSNFTLKIRSTKLEDSAMYFCASSVGNSPLHFGNGTRLTVT.

About this clone itself: At one end, the junction sequence differs from germline, possibly due to a read error. The CDR3 reads CASSFTGGMAKNIQYF. CDR3 coding DNA: TGTGCTAGCAGCTTTACAGGGGGTATGGCCAAAAACATTCAGTACTTC. The chain links TRBV7-7 to TRBJ2-4; 8 nucleotides agree with TRBD1. CDR3 length: 16 amino acids. CDR1 and CDR2 (germline): SSHAT, FNYEAQ (reference sequence). Complete variable domain (other parts from reference TRBV7-7 and TRBJ2-4): GAGVSQSPRYKVTKRGQDVTLRCDPISSHATLYWYQQALGQGPEFLTYFNYEAQPDKSGLPSDRFSAERPEGSISTLTIQRTEQRDSAMYRCASSFTGGMAKNIQYFGAGTRLSVL.

The chain links TRBV6-5 to TRBJ1-5, with unresolved D. CDR1 and CDR2 from the germline V gene are MNHEY and SVGAGI. Deletions cut 2 bases from V and 4 bases from J, with 9 bases between. The CDR3 is made up of 14 amino acids. The CDR3, as DNA: TGTGCCAGCAGTTACGTGGGAGAAAATCAGCCCCAGCATTTT. Amino acid sequence: CASSYVGENQPQHF.

The chain combines TRBV7-6 with TRBJ2-7; TRBD2 agrees at 9 bases. Looked up from germline, CDR1 is SGHVS and CDR2 is FNYEAQ. This CDR3 has 16 amino acids. Unmatched junction bases numbered 6, after V lost 1 base and J lost 2 bases. CDR3 sequence: CASSLGTSGLPYEQYF. DNA of the CDR3: TGTGCCAGCAGCTTAGGAACTAGCGGGCTACCCTACGAGCAGTACTTC.

In DNA form, the CDR3 reads TGTGCCATCAGCCCTGTCCGGGACACTAACTATGGCTACACCTTC. Protein: CAISPVRDTNYGYTF. This rearrangement joins TRBV10-3 to TRBJ1-2; maybe TRBD1 (6 bases). Between the trimmed V and J ends, which lost 6 bases and 0 bases, there was a span of 14 bases. Germline-derived CDR1 and CDR2 are ENHRY and SYGVKD. The CDR3 is 15 amino acids.

Details on this clone: This sample also contains other DNA sequences that code for the same CDR3. This sequence joins TRBV5-4 and TRBJ1-2; 9 bases map to TRBD1. Germline V lookup: CDR1 SGHNT, CDR2 YYREEE (reference sequence). The junction had 3 bases not matched to a gene; V was cut back by 2 bases and J by 7 bases. There are 13 residues in the CDR3. CDR3 coding DNA: TGTGCCAGCAGCTTACAGGGGGCGAGTGGCTACACCTTC. Encoded protein: CASSLQGASGYTF.

The rearrangement joins TRBV20-1 to TRBJ2-3; D is undetermined. V was shortened by 5 bases and J by 5 bases, with 8 bases between the two germline ends. This CDR3 is built from 11 residues. Germline-derived CDR1 and CDR2 are DFQATT and SNEGSKA (reference sequence). CDR3 coding DNA: TGCAGTGCTGAGGCAGAAGATACGCAGTATTTT. This gives the protein CSAEAEDTQYF.

This chain's CDR3 is CASSVPAQWGRKDNEQFF. CDR3 nucleotides: TGTGCCAGCTCCGTGCCAGCTCAATGGGGGCGAAAGGACAATGAGCAGTTCTTC. The chain is built from TRBV2 and TRBJ2-1; possible D gene TRBD1, 6 bases. From germline, CDR1 is SNHLY and CDR2 FYNNEI. The V end lost 8 bases, the J end lost 5 bases, and 28 bases lay between the germline ends. This CDR3 has 18 amino acids.

This chain joins TRBV6-1 and TRBJ1-5, with D hard to call. V was clipped by 2 bases and J by 7 bases, with 9 bases between them. This CDR3 is built from 13 residues. The germline V gene encodes CDR1 MNHNS and CDR2 SASEGT. The CDR3 reads CASSEKMKQPQHF. For the CDR3, the DNA is TGTGCCAGCAGTGAAAAGATGAAGCAGCCCCAGCATTTT.

The V and J genes are TRBV6-1 and TRBJ2-7, with 8 bases that match TRBD1. CDR3 length: 14 amino acids. CDR1 and CDR2 from the germline V gene are MNHNS and SASEGT. V trimming: 8 bases; J trimming: 6 bases; junction bases outside the gene matches: 12. The CDR3 DNA sequence: TGTGCCAGCGGGGTTTGGCAGGGGGCAAGCGAGCAGTACTTC. As protein: CASGVWQGASEQYF.

DNA of the CDR3: TGCGCCAGCCTCGGACTAGCGGGAGACAATGAGCAGTTCTTC. This sequence encodes CASLGLAGDNEQFF. This chain uses TRBV23-1 with TRBJ2-1; 13 bases match TRBD2. TRBV23-1 is flagged as an ORF with uncertain function. CDR3 length: 14 amino acids. V was clipped by 8 bases and J by 5 bases; unmatched bases: 3.

The chain carries TRBV5-1 and TRBJ1-3; D unclear. The CDR3 contains 13 residues. V shed 4 bases and J shed 7 bases, with 12 bases lying between them. CDR1 is SGHRS and CDR2 is YFSETQ in the germline V gene. The DNA for the CDR3 is TGCGCCAGCAGCCTCGGGGATAGGAACACCATATATTTT. Its protein product is CASSLGDRNTIYF.

The chain has TRBV10-3 and TRBJ1-1, with a weak D call TRBD1 (5 bases). Germline assignment: CDR1 ENHRY and CDR2 SYGVKD. The CDR3 is made up of 13 amino acids. The ends were cut back, 8 bases at V and 5 bases at J, with 15 bases in the middle. The CDR3 sequence: CAIGSGMGTEAFF. Written as DNA, the CDR3 is TGTGCCATCGGTTCAGGGATGGGGACTGAAGCTTTCTTT.